The source of this TCR beta chain is a study of blood T cell repertoires in COVID-19. This CDR3 has 16 amino acids. The V gene end was trimmed by 5 bases and the J gene end by 0 bases; junction bases not matched to a gene: 7. Per germline, CDR1 SGHTA and CDR2 FQGTGA. Using immunoSEQ multiplex PCR, the repertoire was profiled, and TCRdb retains in-frame clones only, with some absent. The sample carries around 220,000 clones, around 83% recorded once. This chain links TRBV7-3 with TRBJ2-1; TRBD2 matches at 7 bases. This TCR derives from a woman older than 75 with COVID-19, enrolled during active disease. Material: peripheral blood. CDR3 protein: CASSSSGLGSYNEQFF. For the CDR3, the DNA is TGTGCCAGCAGCAGTAGCGGGCTGGGCTCCTACAATGAGCAGTTCTTC.